This section outlines one T cell receptor (beta chain) sequence together with its context. One junction end disagrees with the germline gene, perhaps due to a read error. The data were taken from a study of T cell repertoires and Cas9 in healthy adults. Produced via immunoSEQ multiplex PCR; TCRdb's table is partial and in-frame only. The sample shows some 21,000 clones, about 92% of them seen only once. This sequence originates from a human donor in good health. The sequenced material came from CD4+ effector T cells (CD127+, CD25-, CD137-, CD154-) from PBMCs; culture status not recorded.

CDR3: CASSLGLGQPQHF. The CDR3 DNA is TGTGCCAGCAGTTTAGGCTTAGGCCAGCCCCAGCATTTT. The chain has TRBV7-9 and TRBJ1-5; D gene unclear. Germline V gene sequence: CDR1 SEHNR, CDR2 FQNEAQ (reference sequence). The CDR3 contains 13 residues.